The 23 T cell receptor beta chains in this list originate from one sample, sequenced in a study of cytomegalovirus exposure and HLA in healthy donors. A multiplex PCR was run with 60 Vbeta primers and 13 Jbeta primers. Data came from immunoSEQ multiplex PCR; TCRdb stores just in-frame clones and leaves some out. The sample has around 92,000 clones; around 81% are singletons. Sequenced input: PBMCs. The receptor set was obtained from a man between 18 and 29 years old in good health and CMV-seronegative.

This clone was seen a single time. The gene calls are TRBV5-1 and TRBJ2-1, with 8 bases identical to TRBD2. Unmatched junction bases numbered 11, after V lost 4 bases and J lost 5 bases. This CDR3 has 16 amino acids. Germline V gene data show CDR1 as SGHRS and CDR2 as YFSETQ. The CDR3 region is CASSPGAGDYDNEQFF. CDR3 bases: TGCGCCAGCAGCCCCGGAGCGGGGGACTATGACAATGAGCAGTTCTTC.

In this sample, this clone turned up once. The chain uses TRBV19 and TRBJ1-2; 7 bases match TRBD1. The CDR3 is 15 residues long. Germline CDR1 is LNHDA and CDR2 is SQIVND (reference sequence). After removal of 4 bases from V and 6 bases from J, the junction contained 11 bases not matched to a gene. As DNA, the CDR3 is TGTGCCAGTAGTACCCCTGTGACAGGGATGCATGGCTACACCTTC. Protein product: CASSTPVTGMHGYTF.

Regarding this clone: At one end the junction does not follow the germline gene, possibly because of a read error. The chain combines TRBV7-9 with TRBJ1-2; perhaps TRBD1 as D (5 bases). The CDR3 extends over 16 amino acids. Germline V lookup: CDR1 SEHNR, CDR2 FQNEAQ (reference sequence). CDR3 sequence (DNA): TGTTCCAGCAGCTTAGGTCCGGAAAGGGGTTTCTATGGCTACACCTTC. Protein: CSSSLGPERGFYGYTF.

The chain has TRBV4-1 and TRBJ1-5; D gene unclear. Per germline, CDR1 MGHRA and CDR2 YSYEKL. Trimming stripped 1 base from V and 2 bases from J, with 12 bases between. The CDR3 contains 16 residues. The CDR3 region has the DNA TGCGCCAGCAGCCAAGGACGGGCGAGGGGCAATCAGCCCCAGCATTTT. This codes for CASSQGRARGNQPQHF.

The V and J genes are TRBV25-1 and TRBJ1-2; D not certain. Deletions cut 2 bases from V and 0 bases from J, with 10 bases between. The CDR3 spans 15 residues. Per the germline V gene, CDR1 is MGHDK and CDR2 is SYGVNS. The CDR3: CASSEGWTSNYGYTF. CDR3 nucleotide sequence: TGTGCCAGCAGTGAAGGGTGGACTTCTAACTATGGCTACACCTTC.

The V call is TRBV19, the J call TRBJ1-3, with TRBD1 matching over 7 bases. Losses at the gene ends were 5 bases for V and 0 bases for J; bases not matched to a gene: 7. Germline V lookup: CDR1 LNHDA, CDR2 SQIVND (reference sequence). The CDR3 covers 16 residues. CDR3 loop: CASSVTGTASGNTIYF. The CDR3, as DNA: TGTGCCAGTAGTGTAACCGGGACAGCCTCTGGAAACACCATATATTTT.

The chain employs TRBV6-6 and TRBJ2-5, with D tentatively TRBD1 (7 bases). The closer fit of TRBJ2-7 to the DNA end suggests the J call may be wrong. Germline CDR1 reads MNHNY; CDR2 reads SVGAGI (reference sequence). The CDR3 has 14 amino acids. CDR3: CASTPGGFRYEQYF. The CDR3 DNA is TGTGCCAGCACCCCAGGGGGGTTTAGGTACGAGCAGTACTTC.

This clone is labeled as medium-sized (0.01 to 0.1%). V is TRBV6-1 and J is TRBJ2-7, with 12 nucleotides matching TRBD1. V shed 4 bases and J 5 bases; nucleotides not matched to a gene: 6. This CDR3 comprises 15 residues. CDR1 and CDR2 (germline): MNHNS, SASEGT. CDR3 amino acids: CASSVEGTGGNEQYF. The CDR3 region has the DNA TGTGCCAGCAGTGTAGAGGGGACAGGGGGCAACGAGCAGTACTTC.

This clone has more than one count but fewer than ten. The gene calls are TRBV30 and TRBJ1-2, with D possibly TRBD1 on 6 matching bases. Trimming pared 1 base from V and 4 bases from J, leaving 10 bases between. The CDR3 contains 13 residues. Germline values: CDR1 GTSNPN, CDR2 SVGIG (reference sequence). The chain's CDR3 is CAWSEGGGYGYTF. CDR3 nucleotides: TGTGCCTGGAGTGAGGGGGGGGGCTATGGCTACACCTTC.

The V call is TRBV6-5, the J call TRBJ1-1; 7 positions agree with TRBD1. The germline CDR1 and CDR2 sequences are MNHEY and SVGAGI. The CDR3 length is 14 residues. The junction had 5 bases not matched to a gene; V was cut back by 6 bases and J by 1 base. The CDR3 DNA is TGTGCCAGCAGAACCGGGACAGCGAACACTGAAGCTTTCTTT. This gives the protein CASRTGTANTEAFF.

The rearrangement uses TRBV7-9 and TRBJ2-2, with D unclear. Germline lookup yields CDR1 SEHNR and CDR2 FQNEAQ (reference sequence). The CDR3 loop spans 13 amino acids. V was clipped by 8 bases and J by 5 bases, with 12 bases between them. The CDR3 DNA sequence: TGTGCCAGCTTTAGAGGAGTTACCGGGGAGCTGTTTTTT. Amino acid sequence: CASFRGVTGELFF.

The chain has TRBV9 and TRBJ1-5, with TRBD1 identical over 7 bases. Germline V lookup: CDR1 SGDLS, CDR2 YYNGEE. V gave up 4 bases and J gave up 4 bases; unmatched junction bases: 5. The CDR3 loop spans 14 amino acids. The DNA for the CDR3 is TGTGCCAGCAGCTCGAACAGGGGAAATCAGCCCCAGCATTTT. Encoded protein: CASSSNRGNQPQHF.

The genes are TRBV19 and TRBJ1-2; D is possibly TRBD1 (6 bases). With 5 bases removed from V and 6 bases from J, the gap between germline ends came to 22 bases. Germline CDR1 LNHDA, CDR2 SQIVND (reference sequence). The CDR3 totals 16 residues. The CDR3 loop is CASSEFGGQTLDGYTF. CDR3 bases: TGTGCCAGTAGTGAGTTCGGGGGGCAGACGCTGGATGGCTACACCTTC.

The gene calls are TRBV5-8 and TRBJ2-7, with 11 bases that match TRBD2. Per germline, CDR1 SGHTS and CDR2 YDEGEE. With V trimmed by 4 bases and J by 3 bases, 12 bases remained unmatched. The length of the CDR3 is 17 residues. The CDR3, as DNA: TGTGCCAGCAGCGGATTCACTAGCGGGGGTACCATCTACGAGCAGTACTTC. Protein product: CASSGFTSGGTIYEQYF.

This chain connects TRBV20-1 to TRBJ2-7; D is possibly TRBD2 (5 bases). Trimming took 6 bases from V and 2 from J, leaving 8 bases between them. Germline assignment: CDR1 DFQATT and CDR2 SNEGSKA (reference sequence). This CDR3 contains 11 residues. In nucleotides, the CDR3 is TGCAGTGCCGCCGGGACCTACGAGCAGTACTTC. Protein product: CSAAGTYEQYF.

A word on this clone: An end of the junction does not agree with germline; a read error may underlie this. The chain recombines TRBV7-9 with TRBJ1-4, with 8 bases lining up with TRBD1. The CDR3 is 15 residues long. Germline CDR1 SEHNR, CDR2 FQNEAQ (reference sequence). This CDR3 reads CSSSAGQARRGELFF. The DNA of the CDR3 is TGTTCCAGCAGCGCGGGACAGGCTCGACGAGGGGAACTGTTTTTT.

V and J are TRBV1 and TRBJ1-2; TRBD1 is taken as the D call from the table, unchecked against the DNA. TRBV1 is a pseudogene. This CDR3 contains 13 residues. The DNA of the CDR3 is TGCACCAGCAGAAATCAGGGGAGCTATGGCTACACCTTC. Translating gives CTSRNQGSYGYTF.

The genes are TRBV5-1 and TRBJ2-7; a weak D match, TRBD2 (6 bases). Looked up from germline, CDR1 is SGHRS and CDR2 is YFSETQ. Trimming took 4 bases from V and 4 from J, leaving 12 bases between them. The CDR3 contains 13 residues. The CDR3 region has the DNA TGCGCCAGCAGCCCCAACGGGAGATACGAGCAGTACTTC. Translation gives CASSPNGRYEQYF.

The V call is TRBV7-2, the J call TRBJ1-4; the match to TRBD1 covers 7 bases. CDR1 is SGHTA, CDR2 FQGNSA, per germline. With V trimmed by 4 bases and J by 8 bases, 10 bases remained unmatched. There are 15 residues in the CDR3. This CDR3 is CASSYEGGVNEKLFF. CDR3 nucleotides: TGTGCCAGCAGCTACGAAGGGGGCGTGAACGAAAAACTGTTTTTT. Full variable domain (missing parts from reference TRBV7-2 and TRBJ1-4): GAGVSQSPSNKVTEKGKDVELRCDPISGHTALYWYRQSLGQGLEFLIYFQGNSAPDKSGLPSDRFSAERTGGSVSTLTIQRTQQEDSAVYLCASSYEGGVNEKLFFGSGTQLSVL.

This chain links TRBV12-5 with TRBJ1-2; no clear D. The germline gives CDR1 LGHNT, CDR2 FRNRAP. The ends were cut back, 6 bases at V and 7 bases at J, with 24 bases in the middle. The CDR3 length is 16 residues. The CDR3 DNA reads TGTGCTAGTGGGCTCTCAGAGGGCGGGAAGAAAAGTGGCTACACCTTC. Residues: CASGLSEGGKKSGYTF.

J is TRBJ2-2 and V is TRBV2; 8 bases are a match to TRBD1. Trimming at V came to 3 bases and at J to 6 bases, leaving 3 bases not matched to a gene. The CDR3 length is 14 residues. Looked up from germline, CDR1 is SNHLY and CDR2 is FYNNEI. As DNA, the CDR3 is TGTGCCAGCAGTGACAGGGGGCGAGCCGGGGAGCTGTTTTTT. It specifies CASSDRGRAGELFF.

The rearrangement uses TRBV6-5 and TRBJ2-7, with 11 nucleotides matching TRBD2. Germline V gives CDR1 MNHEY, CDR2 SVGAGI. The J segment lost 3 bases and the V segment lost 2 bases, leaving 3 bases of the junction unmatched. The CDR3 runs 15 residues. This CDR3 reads CASSYPSGGFYEQYF. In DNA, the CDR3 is TGTGCCAGCAGTTACCCTAGCGGGGGGTTCTACGAGCAGTACTTC.

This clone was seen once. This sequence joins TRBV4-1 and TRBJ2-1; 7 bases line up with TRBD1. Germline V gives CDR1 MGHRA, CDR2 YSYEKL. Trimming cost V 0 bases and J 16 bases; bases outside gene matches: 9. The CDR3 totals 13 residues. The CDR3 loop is CASSQERDSPGFF. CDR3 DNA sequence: TGCGCCAGCAGCCAAGAAAGGGACAGTCCTGGTTTCTTC.